This T cell receptor (beta chain) was documented in a study of shared clonotypes between healthy human individuals. The CDR3 contains 15 residues. From germline, CDR1 is SGHAT and CDR2 FQNNGV. The ends were cut back, 6 bases at V and 0 bases at J, with 11 bases in the middle. This clone was recorded only once. Using about 220 ng DNA, 30,000 to 35,000 T cell genomes, the sorted-subset replicate PCRs were run. Some clones are missing from TCRdb's copy, which holds only in-frame ones; the method was immunoSEQ multiplex PCR. The sample includes 100,000 or so clones, around 64% of them seen just once. This clonotype originated in a woman in her thirties in good health. The chain recombines TRBV11-2 with TRBJ1-4; D is unclear. Sequenced: memory CD8+ T cells sorted from blood. The subset: CD45RO+ cells pooled with CCR7-negative TemRA cells. The CDR3 is CASSLMGATNEKLFF. The CDR3 DNA sequence: TGTGCCAGCAGTCTAATGGGAGCAACTAATGAAAAACTGTTTTTT.